The next 15 T cell receptor beta chains were all read from a single sample in a study of Graves' ophthalmopathy and Graves' hyperthyroidism (dated by TCRdb to 2016 to 2019). For sequencing, an Illumina HiSeq 2000 was employed. TCR beta CDR3 regions were amplified from RNA transcripts for repertoire sequencing. A first-round RT-PCR used HTBI primers with the Qiagen OneStep RT-PCR kit, followed by a second-round multiplex PCR, size selection and purification. Using fastp at Q25 and MiXCR, TCRdb reprocessed the public reads and kept productive beta chains. Every distinct CDR3 protein forms one entry, paired with its most common genes and DNA. The sample table contains about 590,000 distinct CDR3 sequences; only one count was recorded for under 40% of them. The ten largest account for roughly 4% of the sample. Specimen: peripheral blood or thyroid tissue (not recorded which). These receptors originate from an adult man with Graves' hyperthyroidism.

In this sample, this clonotype turned up many times. The genes are TRBV7-6 and TRBJ2-7, with D possibly matching TRBD1 (5 bases). The germline V and J ends were trimmed by 1 base and 0 bases, with 19 bases remaining between them. CDR1 is SGHVS and CDR2 is FNYEAQ in the germline V gene. The CDR3 is made up of 18 amino acids. The CDR3 loop is CASSLGVGQGSSSYEQYF. The CDR3 region has the DNA TGTGCCAGCAGCTTAGGGGTTGGCCAGGGATCAAGCTCCTACGAGCAGTACTTC.

This rearrangement joins TRBV5-4 to TRBJ1-2; D unresolved. V was shortened by 1 base and J by 8 bases, with 6 bases between the two germline ends. Germline lookup yields CDR1 SGHNT and CDR2 YYREEE (reference sequence). The CDR3 is 11 amino acids. The CDR3 coding sequence is TGTGCCAGCAGCTTGTGGGCCGGCTACACCTTC. Translating it yields CASSLWAGYTF.

The V and J genes are TRBV12-3 or TRBV12-4 and TRBJ1-4; 7 bases are a match to TRBD1. This CDR3 spans 18 amino acids. The V gene end was trimmed by 6 bases and the J gene end by 8 bases; junction bases not matched to a gene: 21. For the CDR3, the DNA is TGTGCCAGCAGGAGCCGAGGTTTGTGGGCAGGGGGTGCGGAAAAACTGTTTTTT. This encodes CASRSRGLWAGGAEKLFF.

This chain links TRBV24-1 with TRBJ2-1; TRBD2 aligns across 7 bases. Germline lookup yields CDR1 KGHDR and CDR2 SFDVKD. V dropped 5 bases and J dropped 13; count of bases not matched to a gene: 4. CDR3 length: 11 amino acids. The CDR3 DNA reads TGTGCCACCAGTGCGGCGGGAGTTCAGTTCTTC. Translating it yields CATSAAGVQFF.

This clonotype has more than one count but fewer than ten. V and J are TRBV18 and TRBJ1-5; the match to TRBD1 covers 11 bases. Germline V CDR1 and CDR2: KGHSH, LQKENI. With V trimmed by 6 bases and J by 5 bases, 3 bases remained unmatched. The CDR3 extends over 14 amino acids. The CDR3 nucleotides read TGTGCCAGCTCCCGGACAGGGGGCTATCAGCCCCAGCATTTT. Residues: CASSRTGGYQPQHF.

The V gene is TRBV30, the J gene TRBJ1-1; D ambiguous. Per the germline V gene, CDR1 is GTSNPN and CDR2 is SVGIG (reference sequence). The CDR3 is 12 amino acids. Trimming took 0 bases from V and 11 from J, leaving 13 bases between them. CDR3 protein: CAWSVHTNRAFF. CDR3 DNA sequence: TGTGCCTGGAGTGTACATACCAATCGGGCTTTCTTT.

This clonotype was seen once. This sequence joins TRBV29-1 and TRBJ2-7; D tentatively reads TRBD1 or TRBD2 (9 bases each). Germline CDR1 and CDR2: SQVTM and ANQGSEA. CDR3 size: 22 residues. Trimming stripped 7 bases from V and 3 bases from J, with 43 bases between. Here the CDR3 reads CSAEAGGKPIVRDRALLYEQYF. The CDR3 DNA reads as TGCAGCGCTGAGGCGGGGGGGAAGCCTATCGTGCGGGACAGGGCTTTACTCTACGAGCAGTACTTC.

This clonotype was observed many times. This chain links TRBV14 with TRBJ1-2; D gene ambiguous. The germline gives CDR1 SGHDN, CDR2 FVKESK. This CDR3 region has 13 residues. The ends were cut back, 1 base at V and 8 bases at J, with 11 bases in the middle. This CDR3 is CASSQVESGGYTF. In DNA form, the CDR3 reads TGTGCCAGCAGCCAAGTGGAGAGCGGAGGCTACACCTTC.

CDR3 in DNA: TGTGCCAGCAGCTTAGTAAAGGGGTACACCGGGGAGCTGTTTTTT. The encoded protein is CASSLVKGYTGELFF. This chain links TRBV5-8 with TRBJ2-2; D may be TRBD1 (5 bases). Trimming took off 2 bases at V and 3 bases at J, with 11 bases between the two ends. Germline V CDR1 and CDR2: SGHTS, YDEGEE. This CDR3 has 15 residues.

The V gene is TRBV30, the J gene TRBJ1-5, with a possible D match to TRBD1 (5 bases). The CDR3 consists of 14 residues. V was trimmed by 0 bases and J by 7 bases, leaving 13 bases between them. Germline V lookup: CDR1 GTSNPN, CDR2 SVGIG (reference sequence). The CDR3: CAWSVPWGRQPQHF. The CDR3 nucleotides read TGTGCCTGGAGTGTCCCATGGGGCAGGCAGCCCCAGCATTTT. Variable domain in full (rest from reference TRBV30 and TRBJ1-5): SQTIHQWPATLVQPVGSPLSLECTVEGTSNPNLYWYRQAAGRGLQLLFYSVGIGQISSEVPQNLSASRPQDRQFILSSKKLLLSDSGFYLCAWSVPWGRQPQHFGDGTRLSIL.

In this sample, this clonotype turned up many times. One end of the junction is discordant with germline, which a read error may explain. V and J are TRBV10-3 and TRBJ1-1; D unclear. CDR1 is ENHRY and CDR2 is SYGVKD in the germline V gene. The CDR3 covers 14 residues. CDR3 nucleotide sequence: TGTGCCAGCAGTCGCGGACGGGGAATGACTGAAGCTTTCTTT. It is translated as CASSRGRGMTEAFF.

In its sample, this clonotype was seen many times. The chain joins TRBV20-1 to TRBJ2-5, with D perhaps matching TRBD2 (6 bases). This CDR3 comprises 15 residues. V shed 5 bases and J shed 5 bases, with 21 bases lying between them. CDR1 is DFQATT, CDR2 SNEGSKA, per germline (reference sequence). The CDR3 coding sequence is TGCAGTGCTGATAGCGGCCTCGTCGGGGGTGAGACCCAGTACTTC. It translates to CSADSGLVGGETQYF.

This clonotype was seen a few times. The J gene is TRBJ2-7, the V gene TRBV9; 9 nucleotides align to TRBD2. The DNA end favors TRBJ2-1, so the J call may be wrong. Germline CDR1 and CDR2: SGDLS and YYNGEE. The CDR3 has 15 amino acids. CDR3 loop: CASSGSGTSRSEQFF. CDR3 in DNA: TGTGCCAGCAGCGGCTCCGGGACTAGCCGTAGTGAGCAGTTCTTC.

In the case of this clonotype: A read error may be the cause here, since a much bigger clone is one base away. The chain combines TRBV6-2 or TRBV6-3 with TRBJ1-1, with D possibly matching TRBD1 (5 bases). CDR3 length equals 14 residues. Germline assignment: CDR1 MNHEY and CDR2 SVGEGT. This chain's CDR3 is CATRASPSDTGAFF. CDR3 DNA sequence: TGTGCCACCAGGGCGTCACCGTCGGACACTGGAGCTTTCTTT.

This clonotype has at least ten counts. V is TRBV12-3 or TRBV12-4 and J is TRBJ1-1; D perhaps matches TRBD1 (6 bases). V was trimmed by 0 bases and J by 8 bases, leaving 10 bases between them. The CDR3 is made up of 13 amino acids. In DNA form, the CDR3 reads TGTGCCAGCAGTTTAGCCTCGGGGACAGAAGCTTTCTTT. This translates into CASSLASGTEAFF.